Each of the 11 T cell receptor beta chains below was sequenced from the same sample in a study of T-cell reconstitution after alpha-beta-depleted transplantation in children. TCRbeta library preparation incorporated unique molecular identifiers. TCRdb reprocessed the PCR reads via MiXCR and lists one record per CDR3 protein. The profile shows more than 200,000 distinct CDR3 sequences, roughly a quarter of them singletons. The specimen comprised PBMCs, sampled before TCRalphabeta/CD19-depleted stem cell transplant. The receptors originated from a girl aged 2-10 years with Fanconi anemia, due to receive a stem cell transplant.

CDR3 DNA: TGTGCCAGCTCGACCTCCGGGACTAGCGTCACAGATACGCAGTATTTT. Protein product: CASSTSGTSVTDTQYF. The rearrangement links TRBV6-1 to TRBJ2-3, with 10 bases fitting TRBD2. Germline CDR1 is MNHNS and CDR2 is SASEGT. Unmatched junction bases numbered 10, after V lost 8 bases and J lost 2 bases. CDR3 size: 16 residues.

This clonotype was picked up many times. The genes are TRBV15 and TRBJ1-1; D remains unclear. This CDR3 contains 17 residues. Between the trimmed V and J ends, which lost 0 bases and 0 bases, there was a span of 14 bases. Germline CDR1 is LNHNV and CDR2 is YYDKDF (reference sequence). The DNA of the CDR3 is TGTGCCACCAGCAGAGATTTCCTAGGGAACATGAACACTGAAGCTTTCTTT. It translates to CATSRDFLGNMNTEAFF.

This clonotype was counted at least ten times. The chain couples TRBV20-1 to TRBJ1-2; a possible D gene is TRBD1 (6 bases). The ends were cut back, 6 bases at V and 7 bases at J, with 6 bases in the middle. In germline, CDR1 is DFQATT, CDR2 SNEGSKA (reference sequence). CDR3 size: 9 residues. This CDR3 reads CSARGGYTF. CDR3 sequence (DNA): TGCAGTGCCAGGGGTGGCTACACCTTC.

This clonotype was seen ten or more times. V and J are TRBV7-2 and TRBJ2-1; TRBD2 matches at 10 bases. Germline V CDR1 and CDR2: SGHTA, FQGNSA. With 7 bases clipped from V and 8 bases from J, the junction kept 5 bases outside the gene matches. The CDR3 runs 13 residues. The CDR3 loop reads CASTLAGVHEQFF. The CDR3 DNA reads as TGTGCCAGCACCCTAGCGGGAGTACATGAGCAGTTCTTC.

At least ten counts were recorded for this clonotype. The chain carries TRBV20-1 and TRBJ2-5; a weak D match, TRBD2 (7 bases). Trimming removed 3 bases from V and 4 bases from J, with 12 bases in between. CDR1 DFQATT and CDR2 SNEGSKA come from the germline V gene (reference sequence). The CDR3 is made up of 13 amino acids. The CDR3 nucleotides are TGCAGTGCTAGTTGGGGGGGGCGAGAGACCCAGTACTTC. This sequence encodes CSASWGGRETQYF.

This clonotype occurred a few times. This chain uses TRBV20-1 with TRBJ2-7; TRBD2 matches 10 bases. Unmatched junction bases numbered 7, after V lost 8 bases and J lost 0 bases. In germline, CDR1 is DFQATT, CDR2 SNEGSKA (reference sequence). The CDR3 loop spans 14 amino acids. The CDR3 DNA reads TGCAGTACCCTTCTAGCGGGGGCCTCCTACGAGCAGTACTTC. It yields the protein CSTLLAGASYEQYF.

This clonotype has a count of ten or more. The V call is TRBV29-1, the J call TRBJ2-1, with D hard to call. V lost 7 bases and J lost 8, with 3 bases in between. CDR1 is SQVTM and CDR2 is ANQGSEA in the germline V gene. The length of the CDR3 is 8 residues. CDR3 in amino acids: CSGDEQFF. The DNA of the CDR3 is TGCAGCGGGGATGAGCAGTTCTTC.

This clonotype was seen repeatedly, ten times or more. The rearrangement uses TRBV4-2 and TRBJ2-7; 7 bases map to TRBD1. The V and J ends lost 1 base and 4 bases, in that order; junction bases with no gene match: 13. The germline V gene has CDR1 LGHNA and CDR2 YNFKEQ. CDR3 size: 17 residues. The CDR3 region has the DNA TGTGCCAGCAGCCAAGGTCTCGAAGGGGGCCTTGATTACGAGCAGTACTTC. Protein product: CASSQGLEGGLDYEQYF.

This clonotype was detected many times. This chain links TRBV20-1 with TRBJ2-1, with D tentatively TRBD2 (6 bases). Germline-derived CDR1 and CDR2 are DFQATT and SNEGSKA (reference sequence). The CDR3 is 12 residues long. Trimming removed 6 bases from V and 6 bases from J, with 12 bases in between. Written as DNA, the CDR3 is TGCAGTGCGGGCGGGGTTACCAATGAGCAGTTCTTC. Its protein is CSAGGVTNEQFF.

In its sample, this clonotype was seen a few times. The CDR3 spells CASSPTYALRTEAFF. CDR3 coding DNA: TGTGCCAGCTCACCGACATACGCACTGCGAACTGAAGCTTTCTTT. The rearrangement links TRBV18 to TRBJ1-1; no definite D call. This CDR3 region has 15 residues. V lost 3 bases and J 5 bases, leaving 16 bases between the germline ends. CDR1 and CDR2 (germline): KGHSH, LQKENI. The full variable domain, with the rest looked up from reference TRBV18 and TRBJ1-1, is NAGVMQNPRHLVRRRGQEARLRCSPMKGHSHVYWYRQLPEEGLKFMVYLQKENIIDESGMPKERFSAEFPKEGPSILRIQQVVRGDSAAYFCASSPTYALRTEAFFGQGTRLTVV.

This rearrangement joins TRBV29-1 to TRBJ1-2; TRBD1 agrees at 7 bases. With 0 bases clipped from V and 2 bases from J, the junction kept 3 bases outside the gene matches. The V gene's germline CDR1 is SQVTM and CDR2 ANQGSEA. The CDR3 is 14 residues long. This CDR3 reads CSVEDRQGNYGYTF. The CDR3 nucleotides read TGCAGCGTTGAAGATCGACAGGGCAACTATGGCTACACCTTC.